The next 8 T cell receptor beta chains were all read from a single sample in a study of control samples from healthy donors and cancer patients. Only in-frame clones appear in the TCRdb table, and some are missing; sequencing was by immunoSEQ multiplex PCR. The sample carries about 140,000 clones, roughly 92% recorded once. Sequenced sample: blood. The receptors come from a man aged 25-40 years in good health.

The gene calls are TRBV30 and TRBJ1-3, with a possible D match to TRBD1 (6 bases). V was trimmed by 3 bases and J by 0 bases, leaving 12 bases between them. Germline CDR1 is GTSNPN and CDR2 is SVGIG (reference sequence). CDR3 length equals 15 residues. The CDR3 DNA is TGTGCCTGGAGGAAAACAGGGTCCTCTGGAAACACCATATATTTT. This sequence encodes CAWRKTGSSGNTIYF.

J is TRBJ2-7 and V is TRBV28; 9 positions match TRBD1. This CDR3 spans 14 amino acids. The ends lost 6 bases at V and 2 bases at J; junction bases unmatched: 5. Germline V gene sequence: CDR1 MDHEN, CDR2 SYDVKM. CDR3 loop: CASRNRDRAYEQYF. Written as DNA, the CDR3 is TGTGCCAGCAGAAACCGGGACAGGGCCTACGAGCAGTACTTC.

The V call is TRBV12-3 or TRBV12-4, the J call TRBJ1-2; 7 bases are a match to TRBD1. CDR3 length: 13 residues. V lost 4 bases and J lost 4; bases outside the gene matches: 3. The CDR3 DNA is TGTGCCAGCAGTTCCGACAGGGTCTATGGCTACACCTTC. This translates into CASSSDRVYGYTF.

The rearrangement joins TRBV9 to TRBJ2-1, with D unresolved. This CDR3 contains 15 residues. Germline V gene data show CDR1 as SGDLS and CDR2 as YYNGEE. Deletions cut 3 bases from V and 4 bases from J, with 14 bases between. This CDR3 reads CASSARPDRYNEQFF. CDR3 coding DNA: TGTGCCAGCAGCGCCAGACCTGACCGGTACAATGAGCAGTTCTTC.

The V call is TRBV15, the J call TRBJ2-7; the D is unclear. V dropped 1 base and J dropped 4 bases, with 17 bases sitting between them. CDR1 is LNHNV and CDR2 is YYDKDF in the germline V gene (reference sequence). The length of the CDR3 is 16 residues. CDR3 in DNA: TGTGCCACCAGCAGAGTGGTCCCAAGTCTGTTTTACGAGCAGTACTTC. Translated: CATSRVVPSLFYEQYF.

This clone was recorded once. V is TRBV9 and J is TRBJ1-2; a weak D match, TRBD1 (5 bases). The CDR3 loop spans 15 amino acids. V was trimmed by 4 bases and J by 4 bases, leaving 17 bases between them. Germline V gene lookup returns CDR1 SGDLS and CDR2 YYNGEE. The CDR3 loop is CASSQPLQDTYGYTF. The CDR3 coding sequence is TGTGCCAGCAGCCAACCGCTACAGGATACCTATGGCTACACCTTC.

The J gene is TRBJ2-1, the V gene TRBV6-5; TRBD2 matches at 14 bases. The CDR3 contains 14 residues. CDR1 and CDR2 (germline): MNHEY, SVGAGI. Losses at the gene ends were 7 bases for V and 10 bases for J; bases not matched to a gene: 6. The CDR3 nucleotides read TGTGCCAGCAACGGACTAGCGGGAGGTCGCGAGCAGTTCTTC. Its translation is CASNGLAGGREQFF.

The V and J genes are TRBV30 and TRBJ1-1; 9 bases map to TRBD1. The length of the CDR3 is 14 residues. CDR1 is GTSNPN, CDR2 SVGIG, per germline (reference sequence). J lost 3 bases, V lost 3 bases, and 5 bases had no gene match. CDR3 sequence reads: CAWSAGQGYTEAFF. DNA of the CDR3: TGTGCCTGGAGCGCGGGACAGGGATACACTGAAGCTTTCTTT.